Presented here are 10 T cell receptor beta chains from one specimen sequenced in a study of beta chain features in type 1 diabetes. The isolated RNA, all of it, was reverse transcribed, so expressed TCRB transcripts were what got sequenced. Profiling relied on immunoSEQ multiplex PCR, and the TCRdb table lists in-frame clones only, not all of them. The sample carries a few hundred thousand clones, about 15% recorded once. The sample consisted of naive CD4+ T cells from blood. Receptors originate from a young man in good health.

The table lists this clone with a few counts. The V and J genes are TRBV7-9 and TRBJ2-2; D is uncertain. The CDR3 consists of 16 residues. Trimming took 6 bases from V and 2 from J, leaving 16 bases between them. Germline V gene lookup returns CDR1 SEHNR and CDR2 FQNEAQ (reference sequence). CDR3 region: CASRPDPTSNTGELFF. CDR3 bases: TGTGCCAGCAGGCCTGACCCAACCAGCAACACCGGGGAGCTGTTTTTT.

This clone was seen more than once but under ten times. The V and J genes are TRBV7-2 and TRBJ2-7, with a tentative D call TRBD2 (6 bases). Looked up from germline, CDR1 is SGHTA and CDR2 is FQGNSA. CDR3 length equals 15 residues. Trimming cost V 5 bases and J 0 bases, with 14 bases left between them. CDR3 bases: TGTGCCAGCAGCGCTCCCGGGACTCCCTCCTACGAGCAGTACTTC. It translates to CASSAPGTPSYEQYF.

V gene TRBV7-9 combines with J gene TRBJ1-4; D ambiguous. Germline V gene lookup returns CDR1 SEHNR and CDR2 FQNEAQ (reference sequence). CDR3 length: 16 residues. Trimming removed 1 base from V and 8 bases from J, with 17 bases in between. CDR3: CASSLVRQLSREKLFF. In DNA, the CDR3 is TGTGCCAGCAGCTTAGTCCGGCAACTAAGCCGCGAAAAACTGTTTTTT. Drawing the rest from reference TRBV7-9 and TRBJ1-4, the complete variable domain is DTGVSQNPRHKITKRGQNVTFRCDPISEHNRLYWYRQTLGQGPEFLTYFQNEAQLEKSRLLSDRFSAERPKGSFSTLEIQRTEQGDSAMYLCASSLVRQLSREKLFFGSGTQLSVL.

The rearrangement links TRBV7-9 to TRBJ1-3; the D gene is possibly TRBD1 (5 bases). The CDR3 runs to 16 residues. The germline V and J ends were trimmed by 0 bases and 0 bases, with 9 bases remaining between them. The germline CDR1 and CDR2 sequences are SEHNR and FQNEAQ (reference sequence). The CDR3 region is CASSLAPGLSGNTIYF. The DNA of the CDR3 is TGTGCCAGCAGCTTAGCCCCAGGGCTCTCTGGAAACACCATATATTTT.

The chain couples TRBV6-5 to TRBJ2-1; D unresolved. This CDR3 has 12 amino acids. V dropped 3 bases and J dropped 12 bases, with 12 bases sitting between them. CDR1 and CDR2 from the germline V gene are MNHEY and SVGAGI. CDR3 residues: CASSYYPPGQFF. CDR3 nucleotide sequence: TGTGCCAGCAGTTATTATCCCCCTGGGCAGTTCTTC.

This rearrangement joins TRBV30 to TRBJ2-3; 15 bases are a match to TRBD2. Germline trimming cut 1 base from V and 4 bases from J; bases unmatched to any gene: 6. The germline V gene encodes CDR1 GTSNPN and CDR2 SVGIG (reference sequence). The CDR3 is 17 amino acids. CDR3 in amino acids: CAWSEQGLAGGPDTQYF. CDR3 in DNA: TGTGCCTGGAGTGAACAGGGACTAGCGGGAGGTCCAGATACGCAGTATTTT. Based on the CDR3 plus reference TRBV30 and TRBJ2-3, the full variable domain is SQTIHQWPATLVQPVGSPLSLECTVEGTSNPNLYWYRQAAGRGLQLLFYSVGIGQISSEVPQNLSASRPQDRQFILSSKKLLLSDSGFYLCAWSEQGLAGGPDTQYFGPGTRLTVL.

This clone turned up a few times. This chain links TRBV18 with TRBJ2-7, with D perhaps being TRBD1 or TRBD2 (5 bases each). V dropped 1 base and J dropped 2 bases, with 9 bases sitting between them. Germline CDR1 reads KGHSH; CDR2 reads LQKENI. The CDR3 is 14 amino acids. CDR3 amino acids: CASSPQGPTYEQYV. In DNA, the CDR3 is TGTGCCAGCTCACCACAGGGACCTACCTACGAGCAGTACGTC.

Only a few counts were recorded for this clone. V usage is TRBV5-1 and J usage is TRBJ1-5; D is unclear. The ends were cut back, 1 base at V and 4 bases at J, with 9 bases in the middle. The CDR3 is 14 amino acids. Germline CDR1 reads SGHRS; CDR2 reads YFSETQ. The CDR3 DNA follows: TGCGCCAGCAGCTTGAATGATCGGAATCAGCCCCAGCATTTT. The encoded protein is CASSLNDRNQPQHF.

V gene TRBV14 combines with J gene TRBJ2-1, with unresolved D. Trimming took 2 bases from V and 4 from J, leaving 15 bases between them. The V gene's germline CDR1 is SGHDN and CDR2 FVKESK. The CDR3 is 16 residues long. The CDR3 DNA reads TGTGCCAGCAGCCAACTAGACTGGGCAGGTTACAATGAGCAGTTCTTC. It specifies CASSQLDWAGYNEQFF.

The sample holds a few counts of this clone. The chain has TRBV11-3 and TRBJ2-1, with 11 bases that match TRBD2. The CDR3 contains 16 residues. With 1 base clipped from V and 5 bases from J, the junction kept 4 bases outside the gene matches. Germline loops: CDR1 SGHNT, CDR2 YENEEA. CDR3 protein: CASSLGLAGRDNEQFF. In DNA, the CDR3 is TGTGCCAGCAGCTTAGGACTAGCGGGGAGGGACAATGAGCAGTTCTTC.